The present T cell receptor (beta chain) was sequenced within a study of identical twins. Overall study results and limits: The more abundant beta clonotypes in cord blood had fewer insertions, and memory repertoires did not show this.

With respect to this clonotype: The antigen remains unidentified. Its ends do not fully match the called genes, so a read error is possible.

Each cDNA held unique molecular identifiers, and template switching gave it a universal primer site. MiXCR was run by TCRdb on the 5' RACE reads, yielding one entry per CDR3 protein. Found here are 1.5 million to 2 million distinct CDR3 sequences, under 35% of them singletons; the top ten hold approximately 0.25%. This CDR3 comprises 17 residues. Germline CDR1 reads SGHRS; CDR2 reads YFSETQ. The chain recombines TRBV5-1 with TRBJ2-1, with 8 bases identical to TRBD2. The sequenced material came from cord blood. This receptor was identified in a newborn girl in good health. The CDR3 reads CASSLVSRGDSYNVQFF. For the CDR3, the DNA is TGCGCCAGCAGCTTGGTTTCGCGGGGGGACTCCTACAATGTGCAGTTCTTC.